This T cell receptor (beta chain) was sequenced during a study of CD8 T cells in Susac syndrome. The RNA input was 0.5 to 1 ug, and it was reverse transcribed with random hexamers. MiXCR, run by TCRdb on the immunoSEQ multiplex PCR reads, gives a single entry per CDR3 protein. The sample holds more than 200,000 distinct CDR3 sequences, 94% seen once. This CDR3 is 15 amino acids long. V dropped 8 bases and J dropped 1; count of bases not matched to a gene: 11. Germline V gene sequence: CDR1 SQVTM, CDR2 ANQGSEA. The chain uses TRBV29-1 and TRBJ2-1, with TRBD2 matching 7 bases. Material for sequencing was CD4+ T cells from PBMCs. The clonotype was recovered from a human donor with Susac syndrome. The DNA for the CDR3 is TGCAGCTCCTCACCCTGGGAGGGATCCTACAATGAGCAGTTCTTC. The encoded protein is CSSSPWEGSYNEQFF.